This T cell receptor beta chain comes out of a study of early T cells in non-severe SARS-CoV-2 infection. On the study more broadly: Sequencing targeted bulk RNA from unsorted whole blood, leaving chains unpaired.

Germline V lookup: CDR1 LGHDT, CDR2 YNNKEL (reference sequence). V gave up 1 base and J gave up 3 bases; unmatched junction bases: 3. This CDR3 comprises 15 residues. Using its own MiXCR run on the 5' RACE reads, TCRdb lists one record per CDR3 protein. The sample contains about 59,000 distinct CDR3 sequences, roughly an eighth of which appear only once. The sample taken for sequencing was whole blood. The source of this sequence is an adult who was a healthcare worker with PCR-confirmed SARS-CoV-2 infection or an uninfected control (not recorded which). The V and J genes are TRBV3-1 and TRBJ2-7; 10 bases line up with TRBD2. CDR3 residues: CASSQGTSGRYEQYF. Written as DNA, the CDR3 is TGTGCCAGCAGCCAAGGGACTAGCGGTCGCTACGAGCAGTACTTC.